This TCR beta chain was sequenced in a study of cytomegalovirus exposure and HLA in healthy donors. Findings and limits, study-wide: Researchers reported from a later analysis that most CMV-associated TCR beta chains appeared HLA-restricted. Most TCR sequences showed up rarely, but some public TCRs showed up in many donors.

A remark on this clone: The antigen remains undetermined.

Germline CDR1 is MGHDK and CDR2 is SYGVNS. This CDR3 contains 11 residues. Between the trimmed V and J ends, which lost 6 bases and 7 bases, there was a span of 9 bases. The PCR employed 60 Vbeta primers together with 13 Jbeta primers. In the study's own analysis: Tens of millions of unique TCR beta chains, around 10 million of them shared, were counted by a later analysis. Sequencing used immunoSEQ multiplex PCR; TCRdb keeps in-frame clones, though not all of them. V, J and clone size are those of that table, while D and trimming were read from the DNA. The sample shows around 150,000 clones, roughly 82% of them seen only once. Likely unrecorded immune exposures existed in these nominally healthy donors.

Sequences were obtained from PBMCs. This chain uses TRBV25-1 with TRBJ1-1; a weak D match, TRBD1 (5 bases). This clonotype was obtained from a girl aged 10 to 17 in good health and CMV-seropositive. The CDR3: CASSRQLEAFF. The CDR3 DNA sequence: TGTGCCAGCAGCCGACAGCTTGAAGCTTTCTTT.